This TCR beta chain was obtained from a study of cytomegalovirus exposure and HLA in healthy donors. This PCR relied on a set of 60 Vbeta primers and 13 Jbeta primers. Clones were sequenced by immunoSEQ multiplex PCR, and TCRdb holds only the in-frame ones, with some missing. The table lists under 150,000 clones, more than 70% of them singletons, with 4.9% in the top ten. Study-wide points: TCR beta chains numbering 150 to 200 were designated cytomegalovirus-associated. Reportedly, TCR beta sequences accurately predicted HLA-A and HLA-B alleles in most subjects.

Each of the donors was a healthy bone marrow donor. The CDR3 runs to 16 residues. Trimming took 5 bases from V and 0 from J, leaving 17 bases between them. CDR1 is LNHDA, CDR2 SQIVND, per germline (reference sequence). On this clone itself: What it recognizes is unknown.

The V and J genes are TRBV19 and TRBJ2-7; a possible D gene is TRBD2 (5 bases). The specimen sequenced was PBMCs. The TCR comes from a woman aged 50 to 60 in good health and CMV-seronegative. The CDR3 DNA reads TGTGCCAGTAGTTCCCGACGAACGGGAAGCTCCTACGAGCAGTACTTC. Its translation: CASSSRRTGSSYEQYF.